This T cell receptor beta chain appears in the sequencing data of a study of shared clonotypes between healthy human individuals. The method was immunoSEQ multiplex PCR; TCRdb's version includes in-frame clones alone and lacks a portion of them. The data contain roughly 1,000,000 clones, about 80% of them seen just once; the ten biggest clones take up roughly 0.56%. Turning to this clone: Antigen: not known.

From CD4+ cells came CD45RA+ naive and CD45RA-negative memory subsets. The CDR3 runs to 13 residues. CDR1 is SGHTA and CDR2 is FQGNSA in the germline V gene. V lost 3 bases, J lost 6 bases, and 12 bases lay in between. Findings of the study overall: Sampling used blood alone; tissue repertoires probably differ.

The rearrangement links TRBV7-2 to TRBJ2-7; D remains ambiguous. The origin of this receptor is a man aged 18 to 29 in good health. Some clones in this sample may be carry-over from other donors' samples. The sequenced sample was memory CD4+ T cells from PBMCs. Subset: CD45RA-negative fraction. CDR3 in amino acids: CASSFVVDREQYF. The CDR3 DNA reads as TGTGCCAGCAGCTTCGTGGTAGATCGCGAGCAGTACTTC. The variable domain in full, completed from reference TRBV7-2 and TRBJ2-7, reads GAGVSQSPSNKVTEKGKDVELRCDPISGHTALYWYRQSLGQGLEFLIYFQGNSAPDKSGLPSDRFSAERTGGSVSTLTIQRTQQEDSAVYLCASSFVVDREQYFGPGTRLTVT.